Each of the 8 T cell receptor beta chains below was sequenced from the same sample in a study of Ad26.COV2.S vaccination and SARS-CoV-2 variants. Regarding treatment: about 20 received Ad26.COV2.S at low or high dose, single or two shots; about five received placebo; per-sample allocation not given. Sampling happened 63 days after the first vaccine or placebo injection. The assay was immunoSEQ multiplex PCR, and TCRdb's table has in-frame clones only and misses some. The repertoire holds 400,000 or so clones, with approximately 90% as singletons. The sequencing here drew on peripheral blood, taken in a trial of Ad26.COV2.S vaccine versus placebo. The receptor set was obtained from a person between 18 and 59 years old who received the Ad26.COV2.S COVID-19 vaccine or a placebo.

J is TRBJ2-3 and V is TRBV3-1 (or the pseudogene TRBV3-2); a possible D gene is TRBD2 (6 bases). V lost 1 base, J lost 1 base, and 12 bases lay in between. The germline CDR1 and CDR2 sequences are LGHDT and YNNKEL (reference sequence). This CDR3 has 16 amino acids. The CDR3: CASSQVGAGRTDTQYF. The DNA for the CDR3 is TGTGCCAGCAGCCAAGTTGGTGCGGGGCGCACAGATACGCAGTATTTT.

This clone was detected once. This chain joins TRBV5-5 and TRBJ1-1; the D gene is possibly TRBD1 (6 bases). Trimming left V 5 bases short and J 7 bases short, with 15 bases between. CDR3 length equals 13 residues. Germline V gives CDR1 SGHKS, CDR2 YYEKEE (reference sequence). The CDR3 spells CASRVFGQLEAFF. The CDR3 nucleotides read TGTGCCAGCAGAGTGTTTGGACAGCTTGAAGCTTTCTTT. Full variable domain (outside the CDR3, taken from reference TRBV5-5 and TRBJ1-1): DAGVTQSPTHLIKTRGQQVTLRCSPISGHKSVSWYQQVLGQGPQFIFQYYEKEERGRGNFPDRFSARQFPNYSSELNVNALLLGDSALYLCASRVFGQLEAFFGQGTRLTVV.

V gene TRBV27 combines with J gene TRBJ2-2; TRBD2 aligns across 7 bases. CDR1 is MNHEY, CDR2 SMNVEV, per germline (reference sequence). The CDR3 spans 16 residues. Trimming removed 0 bases from V and 2 bases from J; junction bases left unmatched: 3. The CDR3 bases are TGTGCCAGCAGTTTATCTAGCGGGCATAACACCGGGGAGCTGTTTTTT. As protein: CASSLSSGHNTGELFF.

The rearrangement uses TRBV5-1 and TRBJ2-5, with 12 bases fitting TRBD2. This CDR3 is built from 15 residues. Germline V gene sequence: CDR1 SGHRS, CDR2 YFSETQ. V shed 4 bases, J shed 0 bases, and the junction held 1 base outside the gene matches. Here the CDR3 DNA reads TGCGCCAGCAGCGGACTAGCGGGGTACCAAGAGACCCAGTACTTC. Its protein is CASSGLAGYQETQYF.

CDR3 amino acids: CASTKDPTVSYGYTF. The CDR3 region has the DNA TGTGCCAGCACTAAAGACCCTACAGTCTCCTATGGCTACACCTTC. The chain employs TRBV6-5 and TRBJ1-2, with D hard to call. Germline V gene sequence: CDR1 MNHEY, CDR2 SVGAGI. V lost 7 bases and J 4 bases, leaving 19 bases between the germline ends. The CDR3 has 15 residues.

This chain joins TRBV7-9 and TRBJ1-1; D call uncertain. Germline CDR1 SEHNR, CDR2 FQNEAQ (reference sequence). This CDR3 is built from 11 residues. Trimming shortened V by 7 bases and J by 7 bases, and 10 bases separated the two germline ends. The CDR3 nucleotides are TGTGCCAGCACTAGGTTGGGTGAAGCTTTCTTT. This sequence encodes CASTRLGEAFF.

V and J are TRBV20-1 and TRBJ2-7; D is ambiguous. Germline V gene sequence: CDR1 DFQATT, CDR2 SNEGSKA (reference sequence). CDR3 length: 11 residues. Trimming left V 3 bases short and J 1 base short, with 4 bases between. CDR3 sequence reads: CSASSSYEQYF. The CDR3 nucleotides read TGCAGTGCTAGTTCTTCCTACGAGCAGTACTTC.

The CDR3 coding sequence is TGTGCCAGCTCACCCCCGGTGGCAGGTGAGCAGTTCTTC. Protein product: CASSPPVAGEQFF. J is TRBJ2-1 and V is TRBV18; unclear D gene. The ends were cut back, 3 bases at V and 9 bases at J, with 12 bases in the middle. The CDR3 totals 13 residues. CDR1 and CDR2 (germline): KGHSH, LQKENI.